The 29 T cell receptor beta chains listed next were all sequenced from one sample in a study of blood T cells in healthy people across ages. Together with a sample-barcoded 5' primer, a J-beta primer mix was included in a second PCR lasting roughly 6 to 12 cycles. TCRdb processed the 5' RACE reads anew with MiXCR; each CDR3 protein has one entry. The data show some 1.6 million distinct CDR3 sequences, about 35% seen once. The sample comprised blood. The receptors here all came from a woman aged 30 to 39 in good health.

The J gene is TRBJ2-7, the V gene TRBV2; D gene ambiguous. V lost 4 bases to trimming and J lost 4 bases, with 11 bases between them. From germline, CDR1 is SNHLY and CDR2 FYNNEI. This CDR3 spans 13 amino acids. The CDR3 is CASSGAALYEQYF. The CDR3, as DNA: TGTGCCAGCAGTGGCGCCGCCCTTTACGAGCAGTACTTC.

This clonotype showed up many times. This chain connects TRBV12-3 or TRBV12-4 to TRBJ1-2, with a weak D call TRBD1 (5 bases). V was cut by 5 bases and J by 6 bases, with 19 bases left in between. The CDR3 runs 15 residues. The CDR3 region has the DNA TGTGCCAGCAGTCCCCAGGGAGGCGGAATTAATGGCTACACCTTC. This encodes CASSPQGGGINGYTF.

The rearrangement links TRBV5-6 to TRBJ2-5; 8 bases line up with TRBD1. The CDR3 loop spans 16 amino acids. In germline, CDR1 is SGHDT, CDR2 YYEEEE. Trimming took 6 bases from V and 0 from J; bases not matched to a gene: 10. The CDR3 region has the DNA TGTGCCAGCACCACGACAGGGGCTGGGGACCAAGAGACCCAGTACTTC. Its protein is CASTTTGAGDQETQYF.

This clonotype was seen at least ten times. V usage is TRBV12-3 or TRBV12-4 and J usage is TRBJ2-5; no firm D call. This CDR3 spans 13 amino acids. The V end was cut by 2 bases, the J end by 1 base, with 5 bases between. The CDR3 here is CASSLLSQETQYF. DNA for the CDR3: TGTGCCAGCAGTTTACTGAGCCAAGAGACCCAGTACTTC.

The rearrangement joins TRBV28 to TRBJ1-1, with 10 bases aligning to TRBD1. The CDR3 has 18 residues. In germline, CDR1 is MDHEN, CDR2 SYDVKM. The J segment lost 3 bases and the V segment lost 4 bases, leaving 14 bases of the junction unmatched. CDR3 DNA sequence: TGTGCCAGCAGTTCCCATGCAGGGAGGGGGACAGGGGACACTGAAGCTTTCTTT. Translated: CASSSHAGRGTGDTEAFF.

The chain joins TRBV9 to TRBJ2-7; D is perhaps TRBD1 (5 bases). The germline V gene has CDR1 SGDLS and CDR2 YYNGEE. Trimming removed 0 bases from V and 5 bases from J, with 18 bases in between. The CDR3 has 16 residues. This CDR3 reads CASSVDAGQGSNEQYF. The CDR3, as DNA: TGTGCCAGCAGCGTAGATGCAGGGCAGGGCAGCAACGAGCAGTACTTC. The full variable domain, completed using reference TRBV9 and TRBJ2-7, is DSGVTQTPKHLITATGQRVTLRCSPRSGDLSVYWYQQSLDQGLQFLIQYYNGEERAKGNILERFSAQQFPDLHSELNLSSLELGDSALYFCASSVDAGQGSNEQYFGPGTRLTVT.

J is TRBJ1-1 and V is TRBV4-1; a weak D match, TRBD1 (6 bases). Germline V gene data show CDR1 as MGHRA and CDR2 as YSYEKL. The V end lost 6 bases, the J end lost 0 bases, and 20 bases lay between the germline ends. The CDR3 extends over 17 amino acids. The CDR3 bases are TGCGCCAGCAGTACGTTGGGGGGCCAGGGTATGAACACTGAAGCTTTCTTT. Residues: CASSTLGGQGMNTEAFF.

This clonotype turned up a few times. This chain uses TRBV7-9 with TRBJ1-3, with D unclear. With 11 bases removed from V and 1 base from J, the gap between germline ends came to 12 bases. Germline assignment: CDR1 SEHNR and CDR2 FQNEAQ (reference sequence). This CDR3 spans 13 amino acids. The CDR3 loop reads CAPDMGSGNTIYF. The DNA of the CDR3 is TGTGCCCCAGACATGGGGTCTGGAAACACCATATATTTT.

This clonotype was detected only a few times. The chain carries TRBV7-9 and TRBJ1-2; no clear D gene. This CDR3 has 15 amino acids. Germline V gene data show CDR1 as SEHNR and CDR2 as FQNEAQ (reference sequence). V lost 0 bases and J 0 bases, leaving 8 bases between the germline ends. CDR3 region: CASSLAGRTNYGYTF. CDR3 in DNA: TGTGCCAGCAGCTTAGCCGGGAGAACTAACTATGGCTACACCTTC. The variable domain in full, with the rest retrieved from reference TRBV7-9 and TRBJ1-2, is DTGVSQNPRHKITKRGQNVTFRCDPISEHNRLYWYRQTLGQGPEFLTYFQNEAQLEKSRLLSDRFSAERPKGSFSTLEIQRTEQGDSAMYLCASSLAGRTNYGYTFGSGTRLTVV.

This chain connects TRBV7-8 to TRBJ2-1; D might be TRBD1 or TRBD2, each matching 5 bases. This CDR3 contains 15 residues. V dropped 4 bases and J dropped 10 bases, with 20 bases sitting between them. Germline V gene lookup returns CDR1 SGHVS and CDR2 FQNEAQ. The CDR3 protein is CASSSGTSEYREQFF. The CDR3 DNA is TGTGCCAGCAGCTCTGGTACTAGTGAGTACAGGGAGCAGTTCTTC.

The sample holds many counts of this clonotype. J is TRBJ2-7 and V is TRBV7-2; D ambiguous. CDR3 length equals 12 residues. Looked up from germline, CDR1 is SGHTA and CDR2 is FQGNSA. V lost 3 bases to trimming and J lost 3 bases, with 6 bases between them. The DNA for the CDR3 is TGTGCCAGCAGCTTCTCAGACTACGAGCAGTACTTC. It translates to CASSFSDYEQYF.

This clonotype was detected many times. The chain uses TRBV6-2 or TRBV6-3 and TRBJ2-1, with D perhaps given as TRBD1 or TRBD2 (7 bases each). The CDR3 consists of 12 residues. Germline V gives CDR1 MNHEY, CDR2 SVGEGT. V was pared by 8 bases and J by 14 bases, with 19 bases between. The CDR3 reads CASLTGAGREFF. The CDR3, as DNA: TGTGCCAGCCTCACAGGGGCAGGGAGGGAGTTCTTC.

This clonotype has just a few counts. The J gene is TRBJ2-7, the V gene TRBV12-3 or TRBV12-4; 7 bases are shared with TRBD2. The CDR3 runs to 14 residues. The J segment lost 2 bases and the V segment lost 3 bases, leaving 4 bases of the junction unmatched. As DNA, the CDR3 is TGTGCCAGCAGTTTCCTAGCGGATACCTACGAGCAGTACTTC. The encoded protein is CASSFLADTYEQYF.

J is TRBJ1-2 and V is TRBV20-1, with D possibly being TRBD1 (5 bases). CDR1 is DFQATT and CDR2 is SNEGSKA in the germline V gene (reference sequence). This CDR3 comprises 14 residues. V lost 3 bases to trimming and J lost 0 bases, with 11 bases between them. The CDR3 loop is CSARTDSTNYGYTF. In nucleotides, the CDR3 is TGCAGTGCTAGGACAGACAGCACTAACTATGGCTACACCTTC.

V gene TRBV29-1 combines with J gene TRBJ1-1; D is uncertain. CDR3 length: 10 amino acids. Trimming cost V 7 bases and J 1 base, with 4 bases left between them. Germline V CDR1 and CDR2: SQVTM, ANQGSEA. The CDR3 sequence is CSAWNTEAFF. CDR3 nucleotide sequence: TGCAGCGCTTGGAACACTGAAGCTTTCTTT.

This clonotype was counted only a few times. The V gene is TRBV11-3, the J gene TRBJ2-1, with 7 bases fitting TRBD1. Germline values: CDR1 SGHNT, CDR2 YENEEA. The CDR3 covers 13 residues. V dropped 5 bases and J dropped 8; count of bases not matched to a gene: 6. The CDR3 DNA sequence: TGTGCCAGCAGCATCCGACAGGGCGATGAGCAGTTCTTC. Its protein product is CASSIRQGDEQFF. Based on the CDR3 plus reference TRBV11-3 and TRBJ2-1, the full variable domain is EAGVVQSPRYKIIEKKQPVAFWCNPISGHNTLYWYLQNLGQGPELLIRYENEEAVDDSQLPKDRFSAERLKGVDSTLKIQPAELGDSAVYLCASSIRQGDEQFFGPGTRLTVL.

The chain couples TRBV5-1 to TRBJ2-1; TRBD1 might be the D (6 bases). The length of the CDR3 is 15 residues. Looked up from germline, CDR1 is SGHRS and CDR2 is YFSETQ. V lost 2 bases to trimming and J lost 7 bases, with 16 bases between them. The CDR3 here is CASSLGQTVRNEQFF. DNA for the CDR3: TGCGCCAGCAGCTTAGGACAGACCGTTAGAAATGAGCAGTTCTTC.

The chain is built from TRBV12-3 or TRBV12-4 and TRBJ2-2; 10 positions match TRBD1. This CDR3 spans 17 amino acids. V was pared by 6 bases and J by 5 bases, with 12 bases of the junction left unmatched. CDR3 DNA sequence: TGTGCCAGCAGCTCCGTCCCGGGACAGGGGTGGACCGGGGAGCTGTTTTTT. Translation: CASSSVPGQGWTGELFF.

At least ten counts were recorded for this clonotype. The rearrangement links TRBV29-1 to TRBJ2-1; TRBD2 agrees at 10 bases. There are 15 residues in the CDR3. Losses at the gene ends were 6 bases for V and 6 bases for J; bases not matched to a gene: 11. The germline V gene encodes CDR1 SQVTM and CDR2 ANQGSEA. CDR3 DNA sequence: TGCAGCGTAGAAATTAGCGGGGGGAGCCGCAATGAGCAGTTCTTC. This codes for CSVEISGGSRNEQFF.

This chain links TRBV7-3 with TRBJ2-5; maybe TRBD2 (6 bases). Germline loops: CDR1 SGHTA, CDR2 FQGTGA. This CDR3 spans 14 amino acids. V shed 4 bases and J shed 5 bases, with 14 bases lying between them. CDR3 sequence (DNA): TGTGCCAGCAGCTCAATGGAGGGTGGGGAGACCCAGTACTTC. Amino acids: CASSSMEGGETQYF. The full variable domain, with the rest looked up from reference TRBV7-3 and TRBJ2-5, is GAGVSQTPSNKVTEKGKYVELRCDPISGHTALYWYRQSLGQGPEFLIYFQGTGAADDSGLPNDRFFAVRPEGSVSTLKIQRTERGDSAVYLCASSSMEGGETQYFGPGTRLLVL.

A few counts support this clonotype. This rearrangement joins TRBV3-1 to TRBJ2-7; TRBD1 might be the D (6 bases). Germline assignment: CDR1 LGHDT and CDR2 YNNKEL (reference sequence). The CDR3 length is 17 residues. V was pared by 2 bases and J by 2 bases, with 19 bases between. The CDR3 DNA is TGTGCCAGCAGCCAACTAATAATCCCAGGGGATCCCTACGAGCAGTACTTC. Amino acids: CASSQLIIPGDPYEQYF.

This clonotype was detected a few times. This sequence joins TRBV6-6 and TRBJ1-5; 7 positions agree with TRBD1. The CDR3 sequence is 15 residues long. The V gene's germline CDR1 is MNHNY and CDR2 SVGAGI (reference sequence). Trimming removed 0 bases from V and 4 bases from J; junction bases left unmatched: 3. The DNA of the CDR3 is TGTGCCAGCAGTTACTCAGACAGGGTAAATCAGCCCCAGCATTTT. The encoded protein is CASSYSDRVNQPQHF.

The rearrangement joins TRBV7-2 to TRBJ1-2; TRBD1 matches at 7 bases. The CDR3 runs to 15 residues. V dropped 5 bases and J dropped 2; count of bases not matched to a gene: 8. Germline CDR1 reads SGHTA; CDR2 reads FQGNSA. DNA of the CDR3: TGTGCCAGCAGCCTACAGGGGACAGCGAACTATGGCTACACCTTC. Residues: CASSLQGTANYGYTF.

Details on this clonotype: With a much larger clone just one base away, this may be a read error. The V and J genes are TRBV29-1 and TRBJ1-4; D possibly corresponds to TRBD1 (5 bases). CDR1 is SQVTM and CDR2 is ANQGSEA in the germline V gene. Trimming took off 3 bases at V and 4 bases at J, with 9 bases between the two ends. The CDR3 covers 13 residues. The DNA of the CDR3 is TGCAGCGTTGAGGGACGGGTTAATGAAAAACTGTTTTTT. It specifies CSVEGRVNEKLFF.

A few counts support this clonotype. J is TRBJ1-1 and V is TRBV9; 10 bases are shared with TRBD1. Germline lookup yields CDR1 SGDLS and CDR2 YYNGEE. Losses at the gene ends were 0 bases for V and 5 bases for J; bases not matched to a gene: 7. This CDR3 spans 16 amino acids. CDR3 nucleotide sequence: TGTGCCAGCAGCGTAGGCGGTTGGGACAGGGGAACTGAAGCTTTCTTT. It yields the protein CASSVGGWDRGTEAFF.

CDR3 protein: CASATQGGTDTQYF. DNA of the CDR3: TGCGCCAGCGCCACCCAAGGTGGCACAGATACGCAGTATTTT. This rearrangement joins TRBV5-1 to TRBJ2-3; D ambiguous. Per the germline V gene, CDR1 is SGHRS and CDR2 is YFSETQ. CDR3 size: 14 residues. Trimming removed 7 bases from V and 1 base from J, with 13 bases in between.

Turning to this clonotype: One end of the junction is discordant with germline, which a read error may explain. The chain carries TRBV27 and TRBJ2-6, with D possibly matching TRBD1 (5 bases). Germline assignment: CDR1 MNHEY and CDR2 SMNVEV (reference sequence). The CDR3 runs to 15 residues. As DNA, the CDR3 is TGTGCCAGCAGTCAGGGCTTGCGTGGGGCCAACGTCCCGACTTTC. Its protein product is CASSQGLRGANVPTF.

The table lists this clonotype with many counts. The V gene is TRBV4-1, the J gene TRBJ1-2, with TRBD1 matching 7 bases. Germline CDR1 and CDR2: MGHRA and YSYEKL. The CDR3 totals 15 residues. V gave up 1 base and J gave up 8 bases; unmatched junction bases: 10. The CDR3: CASSQVPGDRAGYTF. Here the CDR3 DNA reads TGCGCCAGCAGCCAAGTTCCAGGAGACAGGGCAGGCTACACCTTC.

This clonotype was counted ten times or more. The CDR3 bases are TGCGCCAGCAGCCACACAGCGGGGGGATCGGAGACCCAGTACTTC. Its translation: CASSHTAGGSETQYF. V is TRBV5-1 and J is TRBJ2-5; 9 bases line up with TRBD2. CDR1 is SGHRS and CDR2 is YFSETQ in the germline V gene. The CDR3 loop spans 15 amino acids. The junction had 9 bases not matched to a gene; V was cut back by 4 bases and J by 5 bases. The variable domain in full, with the rest retrieved from reference TRBV5-1 and TRBJ2-5, is KAGVTQTPRYLIKTRGQQVTLSCSPISGHRSVSWYQQTPGQGLQFLFEYFSETQRNKGNFPGRFSGRQFSNSRSEMNVSTLELGDSALYLCASSHTAGGSETQYFGPGTRLLVL.